What follows are 9 T cell receptor beta chains derived from one specimen sequenced in a study of PD-1 blockade in classical Hodgkin lymphoma. Profiled with immunoSEQ multiplex PCR; TCRdb holds only in-frame clones, not every one. The repertoire holds 30,000 to 50,000 clones, with around four fifths as singletons. Time point given: cycle 4 day 1 (C4D1), after less than 7 weeks of nivolumab. Each patient experienced a relapse that followed autologous stem cell transplantation, and brentuximab vedotin exposure varied. Sequencing was performed on peripheral blood mononuclear cells (PBMCs), taken before the fourth cycle of nivolumab. The receptor source for this set is a human donor with classical Hodgkin lymphoma.

The chain employs TRBV6-5 and TRBJ1-3, with D unclear. V dropped 2 bases and J dropped 0 bases, with 11 bases sitting between them. Germline-derived CDR1 and CDR2 are MNHEY and SVGAGI. The CDR3 length is 16 residues. The CDR3 nucleotides are TGTGCCAGCAGTTACATGGGCTTCTTCTCTGGAAACACCATATATTTT. It specifies CASSYMGFFSGNTIYF.

The rearrangement uses TRBV4-2 and TRBJ2-2; D uncertain. The CDR3 is 10 amino acids. Trimming removed 2 bases at V and 13 bases at J, with 5 bases between. Germline CDR1 and CDR2: LGHNA and YNFKEQ. The CDR3: CASSQSWLFF. The CDR3 bases are TGTGCCAGCAGCCAATCATGGCTGTTTTTT.

This clone was observed once. J is TRBJ2-3 and V is TRBV15, with D maybe TRBD1 (6 bases). The V and J ends lost 3 bases and 2 bases respectively, with 18 bases between them. The CDR3 loop spans 17 amino acids. Germline V gene sequence: CDR1 LNHNV, CDR2 YYDKDF (reference sequence). The CDR3 DNA reads TGTGCCACCAGCAGGGACCGGGACACGGATGCCACAGATACGCAGTATTTT. This codes for CATSRDRDTDATDTQYF.

The chain joins TRBV4-1 to TRBJ2-5; no firm D call. Trimming removed 1 base from V and 5 bases from J, with 11 bases in between. CDR1 and CDR2 (germline): MGHRA, YSYEKL. The CDR3 totals 14 residues. The CDR3 bases are TGCGCCAGCAGCCAAGCTTCGGGTGGCGAGACCCAGTACTTC. Protein sequence: CASSQASGGETQYF.

The CDR3 reads CASSFPVIRTGSNYGYTF. The CDR3 DNA reads TGTGCCAGCAGCTTCCCCGTCATTAGGACAGGGAGCAACTATGGCTACACCTTC. V gene TRBV5-5 combines with J gene TRBJ1-2, with 8 bases matching TRBD1. The CDR3 covers 18 residues. V lost 2 bases and J lost 2; bases outside the gene matches: 14. Germline CDR1 is SGHKS and CDR2 is YYEKEE (reference sequence).

This clone was counted once. V is TRBV6-5 and J is TRBJ2-5; D unclear. The V end was cut by 2 bases, the J end by 1 base, with 8 bases between. The germline gives CDR1 MNHEY, CDR2 SVGAGI. The CDR3 has 14 amino acids. The CDR3 nucleotides read TGTGCCAGCAGTTACAGGGTTTCCCAAGAGACCCAGTACTTC. It specifies CASSYRVSQETQYF.

In the case of this clone: A much larger clone is a single base away; this may be a read error. V and J are TRBV25-1 and TRBJ1-1; D is unclear. CDR3 length: 12 residues. Germline lookup yields CDR1 MGHDK and CDR2 SYGVNS. The V and J ends lost 4 bases and 8 bases respectively, with 11 bases between them. The CDR3 region has the DNA TGTGCCAGCAGTGGCAGATGGTGCGAAGCTTTCTTT. Protein product: CASSGRWCEAFF.

This clone came up a few times. The chain joins TRBV6-6 to TRBJ2-5; D may be TRBD2 (6 bases). Germline-derived CDR1 and CDR2 are MNHNY and SVGAGI (reference sequence). The CDR3 covers 14 residues. Deletions cut 6 bases from V and 2 bases from J, with 13 bases between. CDR3 protein: CASRAGGVQETQYF. The CDR3 nucleotides are TGTGCCAGCAGGGCAGGAGGGGTTCAAGAGACCCAGTACTTC.

The chain is built from TRBV21-1 and TRBJ2-7. TRBV21-1 is flagged as a pseudogene. The CDR3 totals 16 residues. Here the CDR3 reads CASSKAGSTVPYEQYF. CDR3 in DNA: TGTGCCAGCAGCAAAGCGGGGTCCACCGTTCCCTACGAGCAGTACTTC.